Listed below are T cell receptor beta chains from one sample, sequenced in a study of beta chain features in type 1 diabetes. Some clones are missing from TCRdb's copy, which holds only in-frame ones; the method was immunoSEQ multiplex PCR. The sample carries 900,000 or so clones, under 20% recorded once. Material: naive CD4+ T cells from blood. Receptors originate from a young woman in good health. CDR3s include the opening cysteine and the closing phenylalanine or tryptophan. D genes are given only for firm matches. Size tells how often a clone was seen (once, few, many) or the class of an expanded clone, and some rows leave it out.

V gene	clone size	J gene	D gene	CDR3 DNA	CDR3 protein
TRBV7-2	few	TRBJ1-5	NA	TGTGCCAGCAGCCTAGGGGGTGAGGGGTTACAGCCCCAGCATTTT	CASSLGGEGLQPQHF
TRBV28	few	TRBJ2-3	NA	TGTGCCAGCAGTTTACTCGGGGATACGCAGTATTTT	CASSLLGDTQYF
TRBV19	few	TRBJ2-1	TRBD2	TGTGCCAGTAGTCGCACGCCGGGACTAGCAGTCGAGCAGTTCTTC	CASSRTPGLAVEQFF
TRBV28	few	TRBJ1-5	NA	TGTGCCAGCACTTCGGGGGGTTTGGGGCAGCCCCAGCATTTT	CASTSGGLGQPQHF
TRBV2	few	TRBJ2-7	TRBD2	TGTGCCAGCAGGGTAGGACTAGCGGAGTCCTACGAGCAGTACTTC	CASRVGLAESYEQYF
TRBV13	NA	TRBJ2-1	TRBD2	TGTGCCAGCAGCCCCCGTCCTAGCGGTTCCTACCATGAGCAGTTCTTC	CASSPRPSGSYHEQFF
TRBV7-9	few	TRBJ2-3	TRBD2	TGTGCCAGCAGCTTTTTGCGGGAGGAGTTCACAGATACGCAGTATTTT	CASSFLREEFTDTQYF
TRBV6-1	NA	TRBJ1-3	TRBD1	TGTGCCAGCAGTTTTCCGGGACAGAGAAACACCATATATTTT	CASSFPGQRNTIYF
TRBV19	few	TRBJ1-5	NA	TGTGCCAGTATCCAGCGGCATAGCAATCAGCCCCAGCATTTT	CASIQRHSNQPQHF
TRBV28	NA	TRBJ1-5	NA	TGTGCCAGCAGTCTCCGGGACGGATTGAGATTTAGCAATCAGCCCCAGCATTTT	CASSLRDGLRFSNQPQHF
TRBV9	NA	TRBJ2-7	TRBD1	TGTGCCAGCAGCGTCGGGGGACAGGGGGCTAACGAGCAGTACTTC	CASSVGGQGANEQYF
TRBV6-5	NA	TRBJ2-7	NA	TGTGCCAGCAGTTACTCGAGGGATCCCCGCTCCTACGAGCAGTACTTC	CASSYSRDPRSYEQYF
TRBV27	NA	TRBJ2-4	NA	TGTGCCAGCAGTCGAGCGGGTTCAGCCAAAAACATTCAGTACTTC	CASSRAGSAKNIQYF
TRBV29-1	NA	TRBJ2-7	TRBD1	TGCAGCGTTGAAAACCGGGACAGGGACTCCTACGAGCAGTACTTC	CSVENRDRDSYEQYF
TRBV5-6	NA	TRBJ1-4	NA	TGTGCCAGCAGCTTGTTTTCCCCCCGTTGGACAATCGAAAAACTGTTTTTT	CASSLFSPRWTIEKLFF
TRBV9	NA	TRBJ2-1	NA	TGTGCCAGCAGCGTAGCCGCAGACCCGTACAATGAGCAGTTCTTC	CASSVAADPYNEQFF
TRBV6-5	few	TRBJ2-2	NA	TGTGCCAGCACCCGGGACATCCCGACCGGGGAGCTGTTTTTT	CASTRDIPTGELFF
TRBV18	NA	TRBJ1-1	TRBD1	TGTGCCAGCTCCCCAGACAGGGTTGTGCGTGGGATGAACACTGAAGCTTTCTTT	CASSPDRVVRGMNTEAFF